The next 16 T cell receptor beta chains were all read from a single sample in a study of vaccination effects on CD4 cells after COVID-19. Their antigen targets remain unknown. Following a 10-day culture, CD4+ T cells were purified. Participants got two doses of BNT162b2 or mRNA-1273 vaccine. Generated by immunoSEQ multiplex PCR, the TCRdb table keeps only in-frame clones and is missing some. The sample shows approximately 29,000 clones, 70% to 85% of them seen only once. Sequences were derived from CD4+ T cells from PBMCs cultured without peptide, sampled after COVID-19 vaccination. The receptors were sampled from a human donor who received a COVID-19 vaccine.

The rearrangement uses TRBV5-1 and TRBJ2-7; D might be TRBD1 (5 bases). Germline CDR1 reads SGHRS; CDR2 reads YFSETQ. The CDR3 is 15 amino acids. Trimming removed 4 bases at V and 4 bases at J, with 18 bases between. DNA for the CDR3: TGCGCCAGCAGCCCAGAAGGACAACCCTTTTACGAGCAGTACTTC. Protein sequence: CASSPEGQPFYEQYF.

This clone was seen a few times. This rearrangement joins TRBV2 to TRBJ2-1; no definite D call. The CDR3 sequence is 10 residues long. Trimming pared 3 bases from V and 9 bases from J, leaving 3 bases between. Germline values: CDR1 SNHLY, CDR2 FYNNEI. This CDR3 is CASSDGEQFF. Written as DNA, the CDR3 is TGTGCCAGCAGTGACGGTGAGCAGTTCTTC.

The chain links TRBV30 to TRBJ2-5, with unresolved D. The germline V gene has CDR1 GTSNPN and CDR2 SVGIG (reference sequence). There are 12 residues in the CDR3. With 2 bases removed from V and 4 bases from J, the gap between germline ends came to 8 bases. This CDR3 reads CAWSPGLETQYF. CDR3 in DNA: TGTGCCTGGAGTCCCGGATTAGAGACCCAGTACTTC.

This clone was detected only a few times. The J gene is TRBJ1-2, the V gene TRBV7-8, with 7 bases matching TRBD1. V was pared by 5 bases and J by 0 bases, with 6 bases of the junction left unmatched. The V gene's germline CDR1 is SGHVS and CDR2 FQNEAQ. The CDR3 consists of 15 residues. The CDR3 protein is CASSHPGQTNYGYTF. The CDR3 region has the DNA TGTGCCAGCAGCCACCCGGGACAGACTAACTATGGCTACACCTTC.

This clone was observed a handful of times. In nucleotides, the CDR3 is TGTGCCATCAGCCGAGTCGGGAGCTCTGGAAACACCATATATTTT. As protein: CAISRVGSSGNTIYF. The chain employs TRBV10-3 and TRBJ1-3, with D uncertain. The CDR3 extends over 15 amino acids. The V end lost 6 bases, the J end lost 0 bases, and 12 bases lay between the germline ends. Germline-derived CDR1 and CDR2 are ENHRY and SYGVKD.

This chain uses TRBV19 with TRBJ1-2, with TRBD1 identical over 11 bases. J lost 4 bases, V lost 6 bases, and 7 bases had no gene match. The CDR3 totals 15 residues. Germline CDR1 is LNHDA and CDR2 is SQIVND (reference sequence). The CDR3 spells CASRITGQGAYGYTF. CDR3 nucleotide sequence: TGTGCCAGTAGAATAACCGGACAGGGGGCCTATGGCTACACCTTC.

CDR3 nucleotides: TGTGCCAGCGGAGGAGGAGGGGCTTTCGGTGGCTACACCTTC. Amino acid sequence: CASGGGGAFGGYTF. The rearrangement uses TRBV7-2 and TRBJ1-2; perhaps TRBD1 as D (5 bases). The ends were cut back, 8 bases at V and 7 bases at J, with 20 bases in the middle. Germline V gene data show CDR1 as SGHTA and CDR2 as FQGNSA. This CDR3 spans 14 amino acids.

The V call is TRBV3-1 (or the pseudogene TRBV3-2), the J call TRBJ1-6; D unresolved. Germline CDR1 and CDR2: LGHDT and YNNKEL (reference sequence). There are 15 residues in the CDR3. The V end was cut by 3 bases, the J end by 10 bases, with 16 bases between. This CDR3 reads CASSQNGPRGSPLHF. In DNA, the CDR3 is TGTGCCAGCAGCCAGAACGGACCCCGAGGCTCACCCCTCCACTTT.

The J gene is TRBJ1-5, the V gene TRBV12-5; D ambiguous. This CDR3 contains 13 residues. Trimming took 1 base from V and 7 from J, leaving 8 bases between them. The germline CDR1 and CDR2 sequences are LGHNT and FRNRAP. The DNA for the CDR3 is TGTGCTAGTGGTTTGGGTACCAGCCAGCCCCAGCATTTT. Protein sequence: CASGLGTSQPQHF. Supplemented by reference TRBV12-5 and TRBJ1-5, the full variable domain reads DARVTQTPRHKVTEMGQEVTMRCQPILGHNTVFWYRQTMMQGLELLAYFRNRAPLDDSGMPKDRFSAEMPDATLATLKIQPSEPRDSAVYFCASGLGTSQPQHFGDGTRLSIL.

The rearrangement uses TRBV6-5 and TRBJ1-3; D is perhaps TRBD1 (5 bases). Per germline, CDR1 MNHEY and CDR2 SVGAGI. The V end lost 7 bases, the J end lost 2 bases, and 9 bases lay between the germline ends. The CDR3 consists of 13 residues. CDR3 DNA: TGTGCCAGCACCAAGGACACTGGAAACACCATATATTTT. Protein: CASTKDTGNTIYF.

This clone was counted only a few times. At one end, the junction sequence differs from germline, possibly due to a read error. The rearrangement links TRBV3-1 (or the pseudogene TRBV3-2) to TRBJ1-2, with 10 bases identical to TRBD1. This CDR3 has 10 amino acids. Germline V gene lookup returns CDR1 LGHDT and CDR2 YNNKEL (reference sequence). The CDR3 DNA sequence: TGTGCCAGCAGCCAGGGACAGGGGTGCTTC. Its translation: CASSQGQGCF.

The chain recombines TRBV24-1 with TRBJ1-1; D is possibly TRBD1 (5 bases). The CDR3 sequence is 13 residues long. Germline CDR1 is KGHDR and CDR2 is SFDVKD. With 0 bases removed from V and 5 bases from J, the gap between germline ends came to 6 bases. The CDR3 DNA reads as TGTGCCACCAGTGATTTGGGGGGTACTGAAGCTTTCTTT. This encodes CATSDLGGTEAFF.

This chain links TRBV7-3 with TRBJ1-1, with D possibly matching TRBD1 (5 bases). Germline CDR1 SGHTA, CDR2 FQGTGA. V was cut by 1 base and J by 3 bases, with 6 bases left in between. The CDR3 has 13 amino acids. Here the CDR3 DNA reads TGTGCCAGCAGCTTAAGAGGGGACACTGAAGCTTTCTTT. Protein sequence: CASSLRGDTEAFF.

The chain combines TRBV6-5 with TRBJ1-2; TRBD1 matches at 8 bases. Germline trimming cut 0 bases from V and 4 bases from J; bases unmatched to any gene: 7. The CDR3 has 16 residues. CDR1 and CDR2 (germline): MNHEY, SVGAGI. The CDR3 DNA is TGTGCCAGCAGTTACTCGGAGGCAGGGGGCAGCTATGGCTACACCTTC. It is translated as CASSYSEAGGSYGYTF.

The chain combines TRBV23-1 with TRBJ1-2; 8 positions agree with TRBD1. TRBV23-1 is an ORF for which the function is uncertain. V lost 0 bases, J lost 4 bases, and 13 bases stayed unmatched. CDR3 size: 18 residues. CDR3 region: CASSQSEVPGGFGYGYTF. As DNA, the CDR3 is TGCGCCAGCAGTCAATCCGAGGTACCAGGGGGCTTCGGCTATGGCTACACCTTC.

V usage is TRBV3-1 (or the pseudogene TRBV3-2) and J usage is TRBJ1-1; D is unclear. Germline CDR1 LGHDT, CDR2 YNNKEL (reference sequence). The CDR3 has 13 amino acids. V was cut by 1 base and J by 1 base, with 4 bases left in between. This chain's CDR3 is CASSQASNTEAFF. DNA of the CDR3: TGTGCCAGCAGCCAAGCCTCGAACACTGAAGCTTTCTTT.